Listed below are T cell receptor beta chains from one sample, sequenced in a study of cytomegalovirus exposure and HLA in healthy donors. Profiled with immunoSEQ multiplex PCR; TCRdb holds only in-frame clones, not every one. The sample holds approximately 85,000 clones, less than 65% seen once. Sequenced: PBMCs. The receptors originated from a young woman in good health and CMV-seropositive. Each CDR3 is given with its conserved first and last residue. The D gene is left open where the match is weak. Clone sizes are given selectively: once, few, many, or a class where the clone is expanded.

V gene	J gene	D gene	clone size	CDR3 DNA	CDR3 protein
TRBV4-2	TRBJ2-3	TRBD2	NA	TGTGCCAGCAGCCTACGAGCGGGGGAAAACACAGATACGCAGTATTTT	CASSLRAGENTDTQYF
TRBV7-9	TRBJ2-7	NA	NA	TGTGCCAGCAGCCCCGCGCAGGGGCTCTACGAGCAGTACTTC	CASSPAQGLYEQYF
TRBV29-1	TRBJ2-7	NA	once	TGCAGCGTTGAGGGGGGGCCCTACGAGCAGTACTTC	CSVEGGPYEQYF
TRBV12-2	TRBJ1-2	NA	once	TGTGCAAGTCGCTGTAGCAGGGACAGATATTATATGGCTACATCTTTCCACACCTTC	CASRCSRDRYYMATSFHTF
TRBV28	TRBJ2-7	TRBD2	NA	TGTGCCAGCAGTCACAGCGGGGGGTACGAGCAGTACTTC	CASSHSGGYEQYF
TRBV2	TRBJ1-2	NA	NA	TGTGCCAGCAGTGTTGGGCAGGGGTTGGGTGGCTACACCTTC	CASSVGQGLGGYTF
TRBV6-4	TRBJ1-2	NA	NA	TGTGCCAGCAGCCTATTCACAGAGGGCTATGGCTACACCTTC	CASSLFTEGYGYTF
TRBV27	TRBJ2-2	NA	few	TGTGCCAGCAGTTGGCCCCTTGCAGGGGAGCTGTTTTTT	CASSWPLAGELFF
TRBV11-1	TRBJ1-2	NA	NA	TGTGCCAGCAGCCAGTTTGACAGAACAAACTATGGCTACACCTTC	CASSQFDRTNYGYTF
TRBV6-5	TRBJ1-2	TRBD1	NA	TGTGCCAGCAGTGCAAGCGGACAGGGGTTGTATGGCTACACCTTC	CASSASGQGLYGYTF
TRBV6-5	TRBJ2-1	TRBD1	NA	TGTGCCAGCAGCCTCACAGGGGTAGTCTACAATGAGCAGTTCTTC	CASSLTGVVYNEQFF
TRBV5-1	TRBJ2-1	NA	NA	TGCGCCAGCAGCGCCGGACAGACCTACAATGAGCAGTTCTTC	CASSAGQTYNEQFF
TRBV19	TRBJ2-7	TRBD1	NA	TGTGCCAGTAGTCGACAGGGGGCGGACCACGAGCAGTACTTC	CASSRQGADHEQYF
TRBV7-9	TRBJ2-5	TRBD2	NA	TGTGCCAGCAGCTTAGGGCTCCGGGAGGGTGAGCAGTACTTC	CASSLGLREGEQYF
TRBV2	TRBJ2-2	NA	NA	TGTGCCAGCAGTGCCAGGGCTCTGTCCAACACCGGGGAGCTGTTTTTT	CASSARALSNTGELFF
TRBV7-2	TRBJ1-6	NA	NA	TGTGCCAGCAGCGTAAGAGGCCCTAGCTCCTATAATTCACCCCTCCACTTT	CASSVRGPSSYNSPLHF
TRBV2	TRBJ2-1	NA	NA	TGTGCCAGCAGTGAAGCGGGTCAGGACTACCCGCCCGTTCGCGAGCAGTTCTTC	CASSEAGQDYPPVREQFF
TRBV2	TRBJ1-4	NA	few	TGTGCCAGCAGCGAGTTCGATCAACTGTTTTTT	CASSEFDQLFF
TRBV15	TRBJ1-1	NA	NA	TGTGCCACCAAACGGGACACCATGAACACTGAAGCTTTCTTT	CATKRDTMNTEAFF
TRBV7-8	TRBJ2-3	NA	NA	TGTGCCAGCAGCTCCCACCAGGGAAGGAGCACAGATACGCAGTATTTT	CASSSHQGRSTDTQYF
TRBV5-1	TRBJ1-1	TRBD1	few	TGCGCCAGCAGCTTGGAGGGGGCTCAGGTGGGTGAAGCTTTCTTT	CASSLEGAQVGEAFF
TRBV5-1	TRBJ2-1	TRBD2	few	TGCGCCAGCAGCTTGGCCGGAGCTAGCGGTGTATCCTACAATGAGCAGTTCTTC	CASSLAGASGVSYNEQFF
TRBV7-3	TRBJ2-2	TRBD2	NA	TGTGCCAGCAGCTTGATGGCGGGGGGGCCTGGCGGGGAGCTGTTTTTT	CASSLMAGGPGGELFF
TRBV30	TRBJ2-7	TRBD1	NA	TGTGCCTGGAATAGGGGGCGCGAGCAGTACTTC	CAWNRGREQYF
TRBV7-3	TRBJ2-1	TRBD2	NA	TGTGCCAGCACCGCGGGGGATGTAAACAATGAGCAGTTCTTC	CASTAGDVNNEQFF
TRBV5-5	TRBJ2-1	NA	NA	TGTGCCAGCAGCTTGTGGGGCGTTGCCTTGGACAATGAGCAGTTCTTC	CASSLWGVALDNEQFF
TRBV7-6	TRBJ2-2	NA	few	TGTGCCAGCAGCCCCTCTAGGGGGATGGGGGAGCTGTTTTTT	CASSPSRGMGELFF
TRBV4-3	TRBJ2-7	TRBD2	NA	TGCGCCAGCAGCCAAGAATGGACTAGCGGGGGGGGCGAGCAGTACTTC	CASSQEWTSGGGEQYF
TRBV5-4	TRBJ1-2	TRBD1	NA	TGTGCCAGCAGCCCCCCGGCAACAGGGGCCTATGGCTACACCTTC	CASSPPATGAYGYTF
TRBV6-4	TRBJ1-2	NA	NA	TGTGCCAGCAGCGCCGGGAAGGGTAGCGGTTCTTTCTATGGCTACACCTTC	CASSAGKGSGSFYGYTF
TRBV6-4	TRBJ2-7	NA	few	TGTGCCAGCAGTGGCAGGGGGGCGACCACGTACGAGCAGTACTTC	CASSGRGATTYEQYF
TRBV4-3	TRBJ1-3	TRBD1	NA	TGCGCCAGCAGCTCAAGGACAGGGGGCTCTGGAAACACCATATATTTT	CASSSRTGGSGNTIYF
TRBV30	TRBJ1-5	NA	NA	TGTGCCGCCGGGGGTAATCAGCCCCAGCATTTT	CAAGGNQPQHF
TRBV7-3	TRBJ2-2	NA	few	TGTGCCAGCAGCTTAAAACCAGGGGGGCTAGCGAACACCGGGGAGCTGTTTTTT	CASSLKPGGLANTGELFF
TRBV4-1	TRBJ2-2	NA	NA	TGCGCCAGCAGCCAAGCCCTCGACACCGGGGAGCTGTTTTTT	CASSQALDTGELFF
TRBV7-9	TRBJ1-1	NA	few	TGTGCCAGCAGCACTTCTTGGGGGGACACTGAAGCTTTCTTT	CASSTSWGDTEAFF
TRBV5-8	TRBJ1-1	TRBD1	NA	TGTGCCAGCAGCTTGGACAGGGGCGTTTTTAACACTGAAGCTTTCTTT	CASSLDRGVFNTEAFF